One TCR beta chain is described in this entry. The antigen remains unidentified. The CDR3 loop spans 14 amino acids. V lost 2 bases, J lost 1 base, and 7 bases lay in between. In germline, CDR1 is MNHEY, CDR2 SMNVEV (reference sequence). Extracted RNA was reverse transcribed into cDNA, the sequencing template. The repertoire was sequenced with immunoSEQ multiplex PCR; TCRdb's copy has only in-frame clones and lacks some. The data hold approximately 140,000 clones, with around 86% observed a single time. As to treatment: oral pan-JAK inhibitor, 5-10 mg twice daily. This entry comes from a study of CD8+ T cells in alopecia areata. Regarding the study as a whole: Scalp lesions, especially in alopecia totalis/universalis, had higher clonality than normal scalp. Whereas mice showed it more clearly, TCR sharing across patients was murkier, possibly because of HLA. Expanded CD8+ clones among the top 100, and scalp clonality, were significantly decreased by tofacitinib. Sequencing of scalp samples also includes resident alphabeta T cells from normal skin.

Source: CD8+ T cells sorted from blood, taken at week 4, from a patient treated with tofacitinib. The sequence was obtained from a human donor with alopecia areata. The chain employs TRBV27 and TRBJ2-3; D may be TRBD1 (5 bases). CDR3 nucleotides: TGTGCCAGCAGTTTACCGACAGGCACAGATACGCAGTATTTT. Its protein product is CASSLPTGTDTQYF.